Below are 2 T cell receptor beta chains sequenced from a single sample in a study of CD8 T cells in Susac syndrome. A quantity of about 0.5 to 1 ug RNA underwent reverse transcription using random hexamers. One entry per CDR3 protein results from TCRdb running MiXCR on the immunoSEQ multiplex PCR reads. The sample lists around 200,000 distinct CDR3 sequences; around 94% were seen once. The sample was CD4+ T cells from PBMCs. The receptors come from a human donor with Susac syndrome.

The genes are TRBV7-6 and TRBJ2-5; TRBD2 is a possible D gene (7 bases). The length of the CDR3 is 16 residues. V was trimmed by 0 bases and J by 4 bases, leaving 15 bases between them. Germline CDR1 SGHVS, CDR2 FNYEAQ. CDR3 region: CASSLAGGGVGETQYF. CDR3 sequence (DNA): TGTGCCAGCAGCTTAGCCGGAGGGGGGGTTGGAGAGACCCAGTACTTC.

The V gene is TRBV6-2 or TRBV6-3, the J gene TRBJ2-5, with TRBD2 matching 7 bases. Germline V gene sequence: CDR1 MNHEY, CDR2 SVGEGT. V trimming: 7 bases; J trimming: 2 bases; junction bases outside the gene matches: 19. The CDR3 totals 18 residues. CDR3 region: CASTLRGAGARGQETQYF. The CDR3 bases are TGTGCCAGCACCCTAAGGGGTGCGGGAGCACGTGGACAAGAGACCCAGTACTTC.